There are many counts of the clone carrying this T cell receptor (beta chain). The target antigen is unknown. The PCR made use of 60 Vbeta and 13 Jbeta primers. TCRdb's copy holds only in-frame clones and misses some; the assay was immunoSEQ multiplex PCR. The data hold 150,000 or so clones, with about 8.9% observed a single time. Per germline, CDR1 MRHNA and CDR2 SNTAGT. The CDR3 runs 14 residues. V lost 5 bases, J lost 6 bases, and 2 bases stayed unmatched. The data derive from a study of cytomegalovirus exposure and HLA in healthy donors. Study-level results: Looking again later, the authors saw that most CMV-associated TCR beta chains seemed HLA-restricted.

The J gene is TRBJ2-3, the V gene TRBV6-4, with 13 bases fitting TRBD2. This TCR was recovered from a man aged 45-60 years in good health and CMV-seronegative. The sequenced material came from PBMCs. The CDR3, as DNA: TGTGCCAGCAGTACTAGCGGGGGGGCCGATACGCAGTATTTT. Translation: CASSTSGGADTQYF.